A selection of T cell receptor beta chains follows, all from one sample in a study of blood T cell repertoires in COVID-19. Assay used: immunoSEQ multiplex PCR; TCRdb lists only in-frame clones, some missing. The table has tens of thousands of clones, 90% seen once. The sample taken for sequencing was peripheral blood. Receptors were obtained from a human donor with active COVID-19. The donor label of this sample is uncertain. Each CDR3 is given with its conserved first and last residue. A D gene is named only where the DNA matches it firmly. Only some rows state a clone size, as once, few, many or a class for expanded clones.

d_call j_call clone_size v_call cdr3_nt cdr3_aa
- TRBJ2-3 - TRBV6-5 TGTGCCAGCAGTTACTCGGGCGGGAAGAGCACAGATACGCAGTATTTT CASSYSGGKSTDTQYF
TRBD1 TRBJ2-7 - TRBV7-8 TGTGCCAGCAGCTCCCGGGACAGGGGAAAGTACGAGCAGTACTTC CASSSRDRGKYEQYF
- TRBJ1-2 - TRBV21-1 TGTGCCAGCAGCACCACGGATCCGGGACAGGTAAATGGCTACACCTTC CASSTTDPGQVNGYTF
TRBD1 TRBJ1-5 - TRBV6-6 TGTGCCAGCATCTTCACGACAGGGTCAAATCAGCCCCAGCATTTT CASIFTTGSNQPQHF
- TRBJ2-6 - TRBV29-1 TGCAGCGTCAACCAGGGGCCTGGGGCCAACGTCCTGACTTTC CSVNQGPGANVLTF
TRBD1 TRBJ2-7 - TRBV7-9 TGTGCCAGCAGCTTATTCGGGACAGGGCTGTGGGAGCAGTACTTC CASSLFGTGLWEQYF
- TRBJ1-2 - TRBV15 TGTGCCACCAGCAGAGAATCCAGGGAGGCCTATGGCTACACCTTC CATSRESREAYGYTF
- TRBJ1-2 - TRBV6-5 TGTGCCAGCGGCAGGACTTCGGGTTATGGCTACACCTTC CASGRTSGYGYTF
- TRBJ2-7 - TRBV5-1 TGCGCCAGCAGCTTGACAGGGTTTTACGAGCAGTACTTC CASSLTGFYEQYF
- TRBJ2-1 - TRBV18 TGTGCCAGCTCAGCGACAGACTCCTACAATGAGCAGTTCTTC CASSATDSYNEQFF
TRBD1 TRBJ2-3 - TRBV13 TGTGCCAGCAGCCAAAGGACAGGGGGAACAGATACGCAGTATTTT CASSQRTGGTDTQYF
- TRBJ2-7 - TRBV27 TGTGCCAGCAGTTTTACCGGGACTTCTTACGAGCAGTACTTC CASSFTGTSYEQYF
- TRBJ1-1 - TRBV29-1 TGCAGCGCCCGACGCAGGGCCACTGAAGCTTTCTTT CSARRRATEAFF
- TRBJ1-2 - TRBV7-2 TGTGCCAGCACCCAGGGACACAACTATGGCTACACCTTC CASTQGHNYGYTF
TRBD1 TRBJ1-6 - TRBV19 TGTGCCAGTAGTATCTCCAGGGGGCTATCACCCCTCCACTTT CASSISRGLSPLHF
TRBD1 TRBJ1-6 - TRBV2 TGTGCCAGCATGGGACAGCCCAATTCACCCCTCCACTTT CASMGQPNSPLHF
- TRBJ2-7 - TRBV12-3/TRBV12-4 TGTGCCAGCAGTCGGGGACAAACCTACGAGCAGTACTTC CASSRGQTYEQYF
TRBD1 TRBJ2-7 - TRBV19 TGTGCCAGTAGGACTTCGTTATTGGGACAGCCCTACGAGCAGTACTTC CASRTSLLGQPYEQYF
TRBD1 TRBJ2-1 - TRBV6-5 TGTGCCAGCAGTTACTCGAGACAGGGTTGGGATGAGCAGTTCTTC CASSYSRQGWDEQFF
TRBD1 TRBJ1-3 once TRBV7-9 TGTGCCAGCAGCTTAGCCGGGACAGCTGGAAACACCATATATTTT CASSLAGTAGNTIYF
TRBD1 TRBJ1-2 - TRBV4-1 TGCGCCAGCAGCACCGGGACAGGGGTGGAGGGCTACACCTTC CASSTGTGVEGYTF
- TRBJ2-3 once TRBV6-2/TRBV6-3 TGTGCCAGCAGTTACTTGGCAAGCACAGATACGCAGTATTTT CASSYLASTDTQYF
TRBD1 TRBJ2-2 - TRBV12-5 TGTGCTAGTGGTTTGTCCCGGACAGGGGGCACCGGGGAGCTGTTTTTT CASGLSRTGGTGELFF
- TRBJ2-1 - TRBV7-9 TGTGCCAGCAGCCGACCTACTCAGGGAATTTACAATGAGCAGTTCTTC CASSRPTQGIYNEQFF
- TRBJ1-2 once TRBV27 TGTGCCAGCAGTTCGGCAGGTCGCGGCTACACCTTC CASSSAGRGYTF
TRBD1 TRBJ2-3 - TRBV9 TGTGCCAGCAGCGCTCGGACAGGGCATACAGATACGCAGTATTTT CASSARTGHTDTQYF
- TRBJ2-5 - TRBV7-9 TGTGCCAGCAGCTTCCCAAGCGGGGCAGGGGTGAAAGAGACCCAGTACTTC CASSFPSGAGVKETQYF
- TRBJ1-1 - TRBV5-1 TGCGCCAGCAGTTCGTTAAGGGGGGGCTCATTGAACACTGAAGCTTTCTTT CASSSLRGGSLNTEAFF
- TRBJ2-1 - TRBV3-1/TRBV3-2 TGTGCCAGCAGCCAAGATATGAGGCACACCCTCCTTATGGATGAGCAGTTCTTC CASSQDMRHTLLMDEQFF
- TRBJ1-1 - TRBV10-3 TGTGCCATCACTACAGAAATGAACACTGAAGCTTTCTTT CAITTEMNTEAFF
- TRBJ1-1 - TRBV7-9 TGTGCCAGCAGCTTAGGTCTGGCGGGAATGAACACTGAAGCTTTCTTT CASSLGLAGMNTEAFF
- TRBJ1-1 - TRBV27 TGTGCCAGCAGTCGTCAAGGGTCAGGGGTAGGGGCTGAAGCTTTCTTT CASSRQGSGVGAEAFF
- TRBJ2-7 once TRBV10-3 TGTGCCATCAGTGAGTCCAGGTACGAGCAGTACTTC CAISESRYEQYF
TRBD1 TRBJ2-1 - TRBV6-2/TRBV6-3 TGTGCCAGCAGTTACTCCCCGACAGGGGGCATCTACAATGAGCAGTTCTTC CASSYSPTGGIYNEQFF
- TRBJ2-5 - TRBV7-8 TGTGCCAGCAGCAGAGAAGGGGGGGGCCAGGCAGTGAAATTGAAGACCCAGTACTTC CASSREGGGQAVKLKTQYF
- TRBJ1-2 - TRBV7-2 TGTGCCAGCAGCTATGCCGGGGGACGGGATCAATATGGCTACACCTTC CASSYAGGRDQYGYTF
- TRBJ2-7 - TRBV5-1 TGCGCCAGCAGGTTACAAGACGAGCAGTACTTC CASRLQDEQYF